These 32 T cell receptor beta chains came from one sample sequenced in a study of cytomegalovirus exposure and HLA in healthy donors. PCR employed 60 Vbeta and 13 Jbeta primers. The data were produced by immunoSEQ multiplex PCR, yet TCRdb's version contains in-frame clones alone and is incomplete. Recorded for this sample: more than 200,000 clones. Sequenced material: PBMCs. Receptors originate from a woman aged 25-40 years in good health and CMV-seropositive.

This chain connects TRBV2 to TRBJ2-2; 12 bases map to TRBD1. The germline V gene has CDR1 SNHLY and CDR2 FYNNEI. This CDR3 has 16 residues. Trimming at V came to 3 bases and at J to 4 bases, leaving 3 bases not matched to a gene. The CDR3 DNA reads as TGTGCCAGCAGTGAGGGGACAGGGGGCACCACCGGGGAGCTGTTTTTT. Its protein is CASSEGTGGTTGELFF. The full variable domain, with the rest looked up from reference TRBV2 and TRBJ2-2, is EPEVTQTPSHQVTQMGQEVILRCVPISNHLYFYWYRQILGQKVEFLVSFYNNEISEKSEIFDDQFSVERPDGSNFTLKIRSTKLEDSAMYFCASSEGTGGTTGELFFGEGSRLTVL.

The CDR3 bases are TGTGCCAGCAGTCCCGAGGGAGGTAGCAATCAGCCCCAGCATTTT. Protein: CASSPEGGSNQPQHF. The rearrangement joins TRBV2 to TRBJ1-5; D not resolved. Trimming cost V 5 bases and J 0 bases, with 11 bases left between them. The CDR3 is 15 amino acids. Germline CDR1 and CDR2: SNHLY and FYNNEI. Based on the CDR3 plus reference TRBV2 and TRBJ1-5, the full variable domain is EPEVTQTPSHQVTQMGQEVILRCVPISNHLYFYWYRQILGQKVEFLVSFYNNEISEKSEIFDDQFSVERPDGSNFTLKIRSTKLEDSAMYFCASSPEGGSNQPQHFGDGTRLSIL.

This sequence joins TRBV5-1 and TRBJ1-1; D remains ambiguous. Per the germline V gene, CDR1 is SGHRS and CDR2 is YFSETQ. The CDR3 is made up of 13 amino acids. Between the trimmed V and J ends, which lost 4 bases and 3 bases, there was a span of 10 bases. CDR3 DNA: TGCGCCAGCAGCGACCAAGGAGACACTGAAGCTTTCTTT. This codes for CASSDQGDTEAFF.

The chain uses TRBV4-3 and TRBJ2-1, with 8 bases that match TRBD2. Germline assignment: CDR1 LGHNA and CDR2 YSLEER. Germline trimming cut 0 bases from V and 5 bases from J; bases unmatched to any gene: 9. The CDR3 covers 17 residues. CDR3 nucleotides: TGCGCCAGCAGCCAAGATAAGTTAAGCGGGAGCCACAATGAGCAGTTCTTC. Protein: CASSQDKLSGSHNEQFF.

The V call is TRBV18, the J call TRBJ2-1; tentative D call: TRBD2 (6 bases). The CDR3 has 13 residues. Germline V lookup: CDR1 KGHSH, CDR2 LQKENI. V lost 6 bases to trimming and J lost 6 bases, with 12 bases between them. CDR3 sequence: CASSPGTGNEQFF. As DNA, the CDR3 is TGTGCCAGCTCGCCCGGGACTGGCAATGAGCAGTTCTTC.

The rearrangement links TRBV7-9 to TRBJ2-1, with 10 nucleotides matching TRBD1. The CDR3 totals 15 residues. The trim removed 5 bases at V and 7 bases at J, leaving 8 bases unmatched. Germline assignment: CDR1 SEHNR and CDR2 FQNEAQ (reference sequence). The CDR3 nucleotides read TGTGCCAGCAGCCTGCCGGGGACAGGGGATAATGAGCAGTTCTTC. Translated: CASSLPGTGDNEQFF. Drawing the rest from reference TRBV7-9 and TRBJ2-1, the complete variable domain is DTGVSQNPRHKITKRGQNVTFRCDPISEHNRLYWYRQTLGQGPEFLTYFQNEAQLEKSRLLSDRFSAERPKGSFSTLEIQRTEQGDSAMYLCASSLPGTGDNEQFFGPGTRLTVL.

The CDR3 nucleotides read TGTGCCAGCAGCTTTAGTGCCTTGACAGGGGCTGGAAACACCATATATTTT. Encoded protein: CASSFSALTGAGNTIYF. This chain links TRBV7-2 with TRBJ1-3, with TRBD1 matching 8 bases. This CDR3 has 17 amino acids. Germline CDR1 SGHTA, CDR2 FQGNSA. The V and J ends lost 3 bases and 2 bases, in that order; junction bases with no gene match: 9.

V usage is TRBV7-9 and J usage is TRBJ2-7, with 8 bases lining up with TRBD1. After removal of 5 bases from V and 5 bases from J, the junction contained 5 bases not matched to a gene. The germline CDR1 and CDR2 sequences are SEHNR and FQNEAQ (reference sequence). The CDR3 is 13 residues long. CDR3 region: CASSIDRGHEQYF. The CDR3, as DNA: TGTGCCAGCAGCATCGACAGGGGCCACGAGCAGTACTTC.

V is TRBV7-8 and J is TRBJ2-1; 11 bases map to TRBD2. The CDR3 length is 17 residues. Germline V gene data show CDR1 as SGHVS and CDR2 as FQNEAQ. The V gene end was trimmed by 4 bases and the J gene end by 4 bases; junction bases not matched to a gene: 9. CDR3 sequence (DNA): TGTGCCAGCAGCTCAAGAACTTCTAGCGGGGGGTACAATGAGCAGTTCTTC. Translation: CASSSRTSSGGYNEQFF.

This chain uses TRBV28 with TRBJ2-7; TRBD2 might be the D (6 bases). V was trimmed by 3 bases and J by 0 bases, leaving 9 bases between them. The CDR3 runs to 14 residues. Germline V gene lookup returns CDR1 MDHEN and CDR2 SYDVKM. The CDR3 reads CASSFTGSSYEQYF. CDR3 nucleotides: TGTGCCAGCAGTTTCACCGGGAGCTCCTACGAGCAGTACTTC.

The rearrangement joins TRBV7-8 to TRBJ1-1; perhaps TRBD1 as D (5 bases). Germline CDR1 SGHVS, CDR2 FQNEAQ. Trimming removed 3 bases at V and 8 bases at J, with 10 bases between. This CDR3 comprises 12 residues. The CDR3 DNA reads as TGTGCCAGCAGCTTTCAGGGAGGGGAAGCTTTCTTT. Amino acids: CASSFQGGEAFF.

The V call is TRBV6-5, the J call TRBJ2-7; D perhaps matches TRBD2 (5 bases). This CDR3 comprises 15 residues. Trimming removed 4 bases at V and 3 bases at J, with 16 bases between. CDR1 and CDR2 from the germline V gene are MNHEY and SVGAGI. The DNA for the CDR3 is TGTGCCAGCAGTTGGAGGAGTCCTGCCCACTACGAGCAGTACTTC. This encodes CASSWRSPAHYEQYF.

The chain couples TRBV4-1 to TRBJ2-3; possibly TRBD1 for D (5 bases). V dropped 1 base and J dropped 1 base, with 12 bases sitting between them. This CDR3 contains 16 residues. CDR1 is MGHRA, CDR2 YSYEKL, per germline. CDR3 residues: CASSQGRTSRTDTQYF. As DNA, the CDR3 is TGCGCCAGCAGCCAAGGACGGACAAGTCGCACAGATACGCAGTATTTT.

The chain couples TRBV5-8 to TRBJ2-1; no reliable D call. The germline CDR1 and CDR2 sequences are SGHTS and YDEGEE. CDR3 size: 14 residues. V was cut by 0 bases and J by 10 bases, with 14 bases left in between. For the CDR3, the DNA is TGTGCCAGCAGCTTGGCCGGTCCTAAATGGGAGCAGTTCTTC. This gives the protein CASSLAGPKWEQFF.

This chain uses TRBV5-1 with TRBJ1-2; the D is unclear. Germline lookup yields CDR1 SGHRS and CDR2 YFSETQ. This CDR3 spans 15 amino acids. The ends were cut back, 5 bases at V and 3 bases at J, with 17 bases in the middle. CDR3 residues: CASSQQWASDYGYTF. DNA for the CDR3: TGCGCCAGCAGTCAGCAATGGGCCTCGGACTATGGCTACACCTTC.

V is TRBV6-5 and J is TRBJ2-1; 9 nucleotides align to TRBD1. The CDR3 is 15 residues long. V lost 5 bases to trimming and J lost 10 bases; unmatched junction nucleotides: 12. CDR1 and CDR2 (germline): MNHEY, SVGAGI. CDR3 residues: CASSRGDREQSEQFF. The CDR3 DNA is TGTGCCAGCAGTCGGGGGGACAGGGAACAATCGGAGCAGTTCTTC.

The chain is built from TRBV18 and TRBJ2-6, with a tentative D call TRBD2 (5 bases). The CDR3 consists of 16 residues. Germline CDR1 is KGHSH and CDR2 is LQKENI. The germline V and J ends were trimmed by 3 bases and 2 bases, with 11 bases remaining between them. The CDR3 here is CASSPRSGAGANVLTF. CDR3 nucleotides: TGTGCCAGCTCACCCAGATCCGGGGCTGGGGCCAACGTCCTGACTTTC.

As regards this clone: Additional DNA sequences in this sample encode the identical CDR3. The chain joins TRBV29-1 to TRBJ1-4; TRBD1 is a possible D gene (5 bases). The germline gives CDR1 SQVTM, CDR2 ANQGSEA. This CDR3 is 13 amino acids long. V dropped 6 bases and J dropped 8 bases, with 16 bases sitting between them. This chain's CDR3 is CSVRGGGSEKLFF. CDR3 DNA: TGCAGCGTGCGGGGCGGGGGGTCGGAAAAACTGTTTTTT.

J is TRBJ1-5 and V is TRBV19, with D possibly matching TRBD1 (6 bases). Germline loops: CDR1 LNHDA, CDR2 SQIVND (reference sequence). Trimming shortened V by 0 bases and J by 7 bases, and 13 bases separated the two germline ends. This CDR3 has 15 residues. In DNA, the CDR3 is TGTGCCAGTAGTATAGATCTACAGGGTGGGCAGCCCCAGCATTTT. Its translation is CASSIDLQGGQPQHF.

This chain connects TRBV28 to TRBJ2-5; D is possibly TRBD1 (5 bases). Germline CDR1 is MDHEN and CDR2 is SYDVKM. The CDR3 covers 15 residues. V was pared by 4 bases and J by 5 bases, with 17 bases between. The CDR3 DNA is TGTGCCAGCAGTTCCCCCGGCGCCTCAGGGGAGACCCAGTACTTC. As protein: CASSSPGASGETQYF.

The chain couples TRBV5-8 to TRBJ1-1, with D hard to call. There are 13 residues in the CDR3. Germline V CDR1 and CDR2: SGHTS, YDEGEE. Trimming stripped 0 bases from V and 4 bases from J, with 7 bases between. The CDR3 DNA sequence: TGTGCCAGCAGCTTGGGGCCTCGCACTGAAGCTTTCTTT. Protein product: CASSLGPRTEAFF.

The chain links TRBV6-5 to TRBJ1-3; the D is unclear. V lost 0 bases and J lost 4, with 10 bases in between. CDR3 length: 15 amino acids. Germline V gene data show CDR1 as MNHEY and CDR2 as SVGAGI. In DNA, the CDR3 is TGTGCCAGCAGTTACTCGATCACATCAGGAAACACCATATATTTT. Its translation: CASSYSITSGNTIYF.

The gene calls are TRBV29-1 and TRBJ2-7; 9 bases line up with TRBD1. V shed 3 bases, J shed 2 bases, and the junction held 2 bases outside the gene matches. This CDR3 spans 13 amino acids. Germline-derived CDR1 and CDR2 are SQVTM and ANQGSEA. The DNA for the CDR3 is TGCAGCGTTGAGGGGACAGGGCCCTACGAGCAGTACTTC. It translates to CSVEGTGPYEQYF.

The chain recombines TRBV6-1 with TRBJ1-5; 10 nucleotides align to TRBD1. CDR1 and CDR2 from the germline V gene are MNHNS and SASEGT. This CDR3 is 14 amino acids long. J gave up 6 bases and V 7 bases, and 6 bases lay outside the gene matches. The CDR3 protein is CASIDRGLGQPQHF. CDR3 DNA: TGTGCCAGCATCGACAGGGGGCTTGGTCAGCCCCAGCATTTT.

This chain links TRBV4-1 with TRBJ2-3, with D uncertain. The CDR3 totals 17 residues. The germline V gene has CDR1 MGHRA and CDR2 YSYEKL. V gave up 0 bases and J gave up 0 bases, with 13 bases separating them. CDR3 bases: TGCGCCAGCAGCCAAGATCCCCCGCTTACTAGCACAGATACGCAGTATTTT. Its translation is CASSQDPPLTSTDTQYF.

The CDR3 DNA sequence: TGTGCCTGGAGTTTTACTAGCGGGTCCTACGAGCAGTACTTC. Translated: CAWSFTSGSYEQYF. The V and J genes are TRBV30 and TRBJ2-7; 9 bases agree with TRBD2. The germline V gene has CDR1 GTSNPN and CDR2 SVGIG (reference sequence). The CDR3 totals 14 residues. V lost 2 bases to trimming and J lost 1 base; unmatched junction nucleotides: 3.

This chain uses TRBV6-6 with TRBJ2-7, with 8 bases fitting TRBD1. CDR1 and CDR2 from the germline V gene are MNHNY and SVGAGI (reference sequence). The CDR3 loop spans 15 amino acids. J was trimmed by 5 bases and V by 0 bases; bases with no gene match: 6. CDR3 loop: CASSYSKQGGNEQYF. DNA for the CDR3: TGTGCCAGCAGTTACTCGAAACAGGGGGGTAACGAGCAGTACTTC.

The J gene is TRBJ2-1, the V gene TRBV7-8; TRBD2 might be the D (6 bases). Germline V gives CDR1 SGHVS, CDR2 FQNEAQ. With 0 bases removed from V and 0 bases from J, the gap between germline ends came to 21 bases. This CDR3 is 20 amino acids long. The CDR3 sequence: CASSLALGEDLLSSYNEQFF. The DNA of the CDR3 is TGTGCCAGCAGCTTAGCGTTGGGGGAGGACCTTCTGAGCTCCTACAATGAGCAGTTCTTC.

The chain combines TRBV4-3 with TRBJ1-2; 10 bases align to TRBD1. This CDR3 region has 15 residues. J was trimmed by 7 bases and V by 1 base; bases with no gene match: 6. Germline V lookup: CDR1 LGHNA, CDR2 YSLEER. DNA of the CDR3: TGCGCCAGCAGCCAAGGACAGGGGGCATTCGGTGGCTACACCTTC. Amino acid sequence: CASSQGQGAFGGYTF.

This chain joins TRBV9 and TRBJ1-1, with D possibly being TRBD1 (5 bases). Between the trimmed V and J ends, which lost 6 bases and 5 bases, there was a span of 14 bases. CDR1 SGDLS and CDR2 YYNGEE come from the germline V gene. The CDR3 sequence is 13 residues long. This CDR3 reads CASMRGGGTEAFF. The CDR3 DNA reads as TGTGCCAGCATGCGTGGGGGAGGTACTGAAGCTTTCTTT.

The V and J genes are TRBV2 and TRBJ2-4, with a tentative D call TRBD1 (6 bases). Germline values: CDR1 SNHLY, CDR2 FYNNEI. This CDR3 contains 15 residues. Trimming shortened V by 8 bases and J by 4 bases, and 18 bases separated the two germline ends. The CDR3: CASVAGTSVKNIQYF. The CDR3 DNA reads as TGTGCCAGCGTTGCCGGGACATCCGTTAAAAACATTCAGTACTTC.

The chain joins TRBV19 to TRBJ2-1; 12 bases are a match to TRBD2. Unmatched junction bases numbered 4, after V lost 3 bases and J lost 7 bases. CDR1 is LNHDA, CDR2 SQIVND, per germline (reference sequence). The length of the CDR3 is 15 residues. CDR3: CASSIGLAGGNEQFF. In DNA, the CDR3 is TGTGCCAGTAGTATTGGTCTAGCGGGGGGGAATGAGCAGTTCTTC.